The clone carrying this T cell receptor beta chain has a single count. No antigen is known for it. The data stem from a study of cytomegalovirus exposure and HLA in healthy donors. Study-wide results and caveats: Analysis performed later found more than 15,000 TCR beta sequences associated with HLA alleles at 0.05 false discovery rate.

Trimming cost V 1 base and J 4 bases; bases outside gene matches: 2. This CDR3 has 15 residues. In germline, CDR1 is LNHNV, CDR2 YYDKDF (reference sequence). Primers: 60 Vbeta forward and 13 Jbeta reverse. The data were produced by immunoSEQ multiplex PCR, yet TCRdb's version contains in-frame clones alone and is incomplete. This table has around 54,000 clones, 82% appearing once. This clonotype was sampled from a woman aged 18-30 years in good health and CMV-seronegative. The chain employs TRBV15 and TRBJ1-3; 9 bases fit TRBD1. The specimen sequenced was PBMCs. The DNA for the CDR3 is TGTGCCACCAGCAGAGCCGGGACAGGGGGAAACACCATATATTTT. Translation: CATSRAGTGGNTIYF. Using reference TRBV15 and TRBJ1-3 for the parts outside the CDR3, the full variable domain is DAMVIQNPRYQVTQFGKPVTLSCSQTLNHNVMYWYQQKSSQAPKLLFHYYDKDFNNEADTPDNFQSRRPNTSFCFLDIRSPGLGDTAMYLCATSRAGTGGNTIYFGEGSWLTVV.